These 29 T cell receptor beta chains originate from one sample sequenced in a study of blood T cell repertoires in COVID-19. The assay was immunoSEQ multiplex PCR, and TCRdb's table has in-frame clones only and misses some. Of about 320,000 clones detected, 85% appear once; the ten largest clones hold under 2%. Sequenced sample: PBMCs or T cells enriched from blood (not recorded which). The receptors come from a woman aged 25 to 39 who had been exposed to COVID-19.

The chain is built from TRBV5-6 and TRBJ2-7, with D perhaps TRBD1 (5 bases). This CDR3 has 14 residues. Trimming took off 4 bases at V and 7 bases at J, with 18 bases between the two ends. In germline, CDR1 is SGHDT, CDR2 YYEEEE. CDR3 in DNA: TGTGCCAGCAGCGGGCCCGGGCCAAAGGGGGAGCAGTACTTC. Encoded protein: CASSGPGPKGEQYF.

This chain connects TRBV27 to TRBJ1-4; 7 bases agree with TRBD1. The CDR3 consists of 14 residues. In germline, CDR1 is MNHEY, CDR2 SMNVEV (reference sequence). V lost 6 bases and J lost 6; bases outside the gene matches: 7. This chain's CDR3 is CASRVGRGYEKLFF. The DNA for the CDR3 is TGTGCCAGCAGGGTCGGCAGGGGGTATGAAAAACTGTTTTTT.

This sequence joins TRBV3-1 (or the pseudogene TRBV3-2) and TRBJ2-2; D possibly corresponds to TRBD2 (5 bases). The germline V gene encodes CDR1 LGHDT and CDR2 YNNKEL (reference sequence). The CDR3 totals 15 residues. Trimming cost V 4 bases and J 3 bases, with 12 bases left between them. The CDR3 DNA reads TGTGCCAGCAGCCTAACTACGGGGTACACCGGGGAGCTGTTTTTT. It codes for CASSLTTGYTGELFF.

The chain has TRBV5-1 and TRBJ1-4; 10 bases map to TRBD1. The CDR3 is made up of 17 amino acids. V was clipped by 4 bases and J by 8 bases; unmatched bases: 14. The germline CDR1 and CDR2 sequences are SGHRS and YFSETQ. Here the CDR3 reads CASSPGQGTTVREKLFF. The DNA of the CDR3 is TGCGCCAGCAGCCCGGGACAGGGGACCACGGTCCGAGAAAAACTGTTTTTT.

The chain links TRBV5-1 to TRBJ2-3; 7 bases align to TRBD2. Trimming removed 4 bases from V and 3 bases from J; junction bases left unmatched: 8. Germline loops: CDR1 SGHRS, CDR2 YFSETQ. The CDR3 is 15 amino acids. CDR3 in amino acids: CASSTGRRNTDTQYF. The CDR3 bases are TGCGCCAGCAGCACCGGGAGGAGAAATACAGATACGCAGTATTTT.

V gene TRBV2 combines with J gene TRBJ1-5, with 10 bases that match TRBD1. Per germline, CDR1 SNHLY and CDR2 FYNNEI. Trimming cost V 6 bases and J 7 bases; bases outside gene matches: 9. The CDR3 covers 15 residues. CDR3 sequence reads: CASSGGQGREQPQHF. In DNA form, the CDR3 reads TGTGCCAGCAGCGGGGGACAGGGGAGGGAACAGCCCCAGCATTTT.

The gene calls are TRBV10-3 and TRBJ1-1; D not certain. The CDR3 runs to 16 residues. Germline CDR1 is ENHRY and CDR2 is SYGVKD. V was trimmed by 0 bases and J by 1 base, leaving 12 bases between them. The CDR3 nucleotides read TGTGCCATCAGTGAGTCTCTGATACGGGGGAACACTGAAGCTTTCTTT. Translated: CAISESLIRGNTEAFF.

This clone appeared a few times. V gene TRBV5-6 combines with J gene TRBJ1-1; possible D gene TRBD1, 5 bases. Per germline, CDR1 SGHDT and CDR2 YYEEEE. The CDR3 loop spans 11 amino acids. V lost 3 bases and J 8 bases, leaving 8 bases between the germline ends. CDR3 in DNA: TGTGCCAGCAGCTCTGGGGCAGAAGCTTTCTTT. Its translation is CASSSGAEAFF. Based on the CDR3 plus reference TRBV5-6 and TRBJ1-1, the full variable domain is DAGVTQSPTHLIKTRGQQVTLRCSPKSGHDTVSWYQQALGQGPQFIFQYYEEEERQRGNFPDRFSGHQFPNYSSELNVNALLLGDSALYLCASSSGAEAFFGQGTRLTVV.

This clone appeared a single time. The CDR3 DNA reads as TGCAGTGCTAGTAAGCGGGAATCTGGTTCACCCCTCCACTTT. Its protein product is CSASKRESGSPLHF. V usage is TRBV20-1 and J usage is TRBJ1-6, with D hard to call. Trimming took 3 bases from V and 9 from J, leaving 15 bases between them. Germline V gene lookup returns CDR1 DFQATT and CDR2 SNEGSKA (reference sequence). The CDR3 length is 14 residues.

The chain recombines TRBV9 with TRBJ2-7; 9 bases map to TRBD1. The J segment lost 6 bases and the V segment lost 4 bases, leaving 11 bases of the junction unmatched. This CDR3 region has 15 residues. Germline V CDR1 and CDR2: SGDLS, YYNGEE. CDR3 sequence (DNA): TGTGCCAGCAGCCCCCGCTTGGACAGGGGTGGCGAGCAGTACTTC. Its protein product is CASSPRLDRGGEQYF.

This clone came up once. V usage is TRBV27 and J usage is TRBJ1-1; 9 bases fit TRBD1. CDR3 length: 16 amino acids. Trimming took 2 bases from V and 4 from J; bases not matched to a gene: 8. Germline CDR1 is MNHEY and CDR2 is SMNVEV (reference sequence). The CDR3 is CASSLTTGGLGTEAFF. In DNA form, the CDR3 reads TGTGCCAGCAGTTTAACGACAGGGGGACTTGGCACTGAAGCTTTCTTT.

The chain recombines TRBV10-3 with TRBJ2-7; a weak D match, TRBD1 (6 bases). Germline values: CDR1 ENHRY, CDR2 SYGVKD. The CDR3 contains 13 residues. V was clipped by 6 bases and J by 5 bases, with 14 bases between them. Written as DNA, the CDR3 is TGTGCCATCAGCCCGGACAGTTACCACGAGCAGTACTTC. Its translation is CAISPDSYHEQYF.

J is TRBJ2-1 and V is TRBV30; 8 positions agree with TRBD1. Germline CDR1 is GTSNPN and CDR2 is SVGIG (reference sequence). V shed 0 bases and J 4 bases; nucleotides not matched to a gene: 11. CDR3 length: 17 residues. The CDR3 DNA reads as TGTGCCTGGAGTGTACCCGGGACAGGCCTGTCTTACAATGAGCAGTTCTTC. This sequence encodes CAWSVPGTGLSYNEQFF.

This chain links TRBV7-2 with TRBJ1-6; D not certain. The CDR3 has 15 amino acids. V gave up 2 bases and J gave up 4 bases, with 9 bases separating them. Germline V gene data show CDR1 as SGHTA and CDR2 as FQGNSA. The CDR3 nucleotides read TGTGCCAGCAGCTTAATCACTGCATATAATTCACCCCTCCACTTT. Translating gives CASSLITAYNSPLHF.

CDR3 in amino acids: CASTEQTSSSGANVLTF. For the CDR3, the DNA is TGTGCCAGCACTGAACAGACGTCAAGCTCTGGGGCCAACGTCCTGACTTTC. This chain connects TRBV7-9 to TRBJ2-6; D is unresolved. CDR3 length equals 17 residues. Germline assignment: CDR1 SEHNR and CDR2 FQNEAQ (reference sequence). V was pared by 7 bases and J by 0 bases, with 16 bases between.

V usage is TRBV18 and J usage is TRBJ1-2, with 9 bases aligning to TRBD1. With 2 bases clipped from V and 7 bases from J, the junction kept 14 bases outside the gene matches. The CDR3 consists of 17 residues. Germline V gene sequence: CDR1 KGHSH, CDR2 LQKENI. The CDR3 coding sequence is TGTGCCAGCTCACCAACTAATCAGGACAGGGGCCTTGGTGGCTACACCTTC. It codes for CASSPTNQDRGLGGYTF.

This clone was picked up a small number of times. The rearrangement joins TRBV6-5 to TRBJ1-5; D remains unclear. CDR1 is MNHEY and CDR2 is SVGAGI in the germline V gene. This CDR3 contains 12 residues. V lost 6 bases and J 5 bases, leaving 8 bases between the germline ends. CDR3 sequence: CASRQADQPQHF. CDR3 in DNA: TGTGCCAGCAGGCAAGCGGATCAGCCCCAGCATTTT.

This chain connects TRBV3-1 (or the pseudogene TRBV3-2) to TRBJ2-2; the D is unclear. The V end was cut by 1 base, the J end by 2 bases, with 5 bases between. The V gene's germline CDR1 is LGHDT and CDR2 YNNKEL (reference sequence). The CDR3 is 14 amino acids. CDR3 sequence (DNA): TGTGCCAGCAGCCAAGGGCCCAACACCGGGGAGCTGTTTTTT. Its translation is CASSQGPNTGELFF.

The chain is built from TRBV6-5 and TRBJ2-7; 8 positions match TRBD1. CDR3 length: 12 amino acids. Germline assignment: CDR1 MNHEY and CDR2 SVGAGI. The ends lost 6 bases at V and 4 bases at J; junction bases unmatched: 2. In DNA, the CDR3 is TGTGCCAGCAGCCACAGGGGGTACGAGCAGTACTTC. Protein product: CASSHRGYEQYF.

The chain employs TRBV11-3 and TRBJ1-2; D is uncertain. V was cut by 2 bases and J by 6 bases, with 16 bases left in between. The CDR3 is 15 residues long. Germline values: CDR1 SGHNT, CDR2 YENEEA. CDR3 nucleotide sequence: TGTGCCAGCAGCTTATCGGACTTCCGAAGGAATGGCTACACCTTC. This encodes CASSLSDFRRNGYTF.

The chain has TRBV5-1 and TRBJ2-1; 7 positions agree with TRBD2. The CDR3 covers 15 residues. The germline V gene encodes CDR1 SGHRS and CDR2 YFSETQ. J lost 7 bases, V lost 4 bases, and 11 bases had no gene match. CDR3 loop: CASSRGEILGNEQFF. DNA for the CDR3: TGCGCCAGCAGCCGGGGGGAGATCTTAGGGAATGAGCAGTTCTTC.

This chain joins TRBV19 and TRBJ2-1, with TRBD2 identical over 8 bases. The CDR3 length is 13 residues. V gave up 6 bases and J gave up 15 bases; unmatched junction bases: 13. The V gene's germline CDR1 is LNHDA and CDR2 SQIVND (reference sequence). The CDR3 DNA is TGTGCCAGTAGCCGGGGACTAGAGAGCATCGGGTTCTTC. Translated: CASSRGLESIGFF.

The chain uses TRBV20-1 and TRBJ2-1, with unresolved D. Germline V CDR1 and CDR2: DFQATT, SNEGSKA (reference sequence). V shed 1 base and J shed 10 bases, with 5 bases lying between them. The CDR3 has 10 residues. CDR3 region: CSARVPEQFF. In nucleotides, the CDR3 is TGCAGTGCTAGAGTCCCGGAGCAGTTCTTC.

The V and J genes are TRBV11-3 and TRBJ2-1, with TRBD2 matching over 11 bases. V was pared by 1 base and J by 8 bases, with 7 bases of the junction left unmatched. CDR1 is SGHNT and CDR2 is YENEEA in the germline V gene. The CDR3 loop spans 16 amino acids. The CDR3 coding sequence is TGTGCCAGCAGCTTAGGTATAGCGGGAGGGCTTGATGAGCAGTTCTTC. Translation gives CASSLGIAGGLDEQFF.

J is TRBJ2-7 and V is TRBV15, with 8 bases identical to TRBD2. From germline, CDR1 is LNHNV and CDR2 YYDKDF (reference sequence). The V and J ends lost 3 bases and 1 base, in that order; junction bases with no gene match: 8. CDR3 length: 16 residues. Here the CDR3 DNA reads TGTGCCACCAGCAGCCTTAGCGGGGTCTTTTCCTACGAGCAGTACTTC. Translation: CATSSLSGVFSYEQYF.

J is TRBJ1-2 and V is TRBV29-1, with 8 bases fitting TRBD1. V gave up 4 bases and J gave up 7 bases; unmatched junction bases: 11. CDR1 and CDR2 (germline): SQVTM, ANQGSEA. This CDR3 contains 14 residues. DNA for the CDR3: TGCAGCGTTGTTCTCACCCAGGGGGCATTTGGCTACACCTTC. Protein: CSVVLTQGAFGYTF.

The genes are TRBV5-4 and TRBJ2-5, with D possibly matching TRBD1 (6 bases). Germline assignment: CDR1 SGHNT and CDR2 YYREEE (reference sequence). CDR3 length equals 16 residues. Trimming shortened V by 4 bases and J by 1 base, and 17 bases separated the two germline ends. CDR3 protein: CASSPDWGHLQETQYF. DNA of the CDR3: TGTGCCAGCAGCCCGGACTGGGGACATCTCCAAGAGACCCAGTACTTC.

This CDR3 reads CATSDPPQETQYF. CDR3 nucleotides: TGTGCCACCAGTGACCCTCCTCAAGAGACCCAGTACTTC. V gene TRBV24-1 combines with J gene TRBJ2-5; D gene ambiguous. Looked up from germline, CDR1 is KGHDR and CDR2 is SFDVKD. Trimming removed 4 bases at V and 2 bases at J, with 7 bases between. The CDR3 has 13 amino acids.

This chain uses TRBV28 with TRBJ1-2; the match to TRBD1 covers 7 bases. The V gene's germline CDR1 is MDHEN and CDR2 SYDVKM. CDR3 length: 14 amino acids. After removal of 5 bases from V and 6 bases from J, the junction contained 9 bases not matched to a gene. The CDR3 loop is CASSPADRRHGYTF. CDR3 nucleotide sequence: TGTGCCAGCAGTCCAGCGGACAGGCGACATGGCTACACCTTC.